This T cell receptor beta chain emerged from a study of T cell clonality in common variable immunodeficiency (dated by TCRdb to about 2015). Here is what the overall study found, with its caveats: Fewer TCRbeta clones were shared among CVID subjects than among healthy controls (p < 0.0001). CVID TCRbeta sequences reportedly showed fewer deletions and N-nucleotide insertions and lacked highly modified clones with 13 or more V deletions. Despite equal DNA input, controls averaged about 81,820 unique sequences per sample versus about 31,547 in CVID samples. Correlations of repertoire features with clinical complications were constrained by heterogeneity among patients within the CVID cohort. Increased TCRbeta clonality was found in CVID subjects compared with healthy controls (t-test p = 0.018), with the increase being most characteristic of about a third of subjects. The authors noted that sequencing repertoires of T cell subpopulations would be needed to clarify what caused the increased clonality in CVID.

Equivalent amounts of genomic DNA from CVID and control samples were used as sequencing input. For every sample, a 60 bp segment covering the rearranged TCRbeta CDR3 region was amplified and then sequenced. The immunoSEQ assay, a bias-corrected multiplex PCR combined with high-throughput sequencing, was used to amplify TCRbeta. The original pipeline was this. Every unique nucleotide sequence counted as a clone and was annotated with V, D and J genes, copy number and frequency. Sequences were labeled productive if in frame, and non-productive if out of frame or containing stop codons. As previously described, clonality was computed from Shannon's entropy. The predicted amino acid sequences of productive clones were used to derive mean CDR3 Kyte-Doolittle hydropathy. The R hclust function was used to hierarchically cluster scaled V gene usage with Manhattan distance and complete linkage. To assess clone sharing by CDR3 amino acid sequence, 12 repertoires per group were resampled over 100 rounds. The repertoires were searched for approximately 72 published EBV-specific TCRbeta sequences and 200 to 300 published CMV-specific TCRbeta sequences. A couple of CVID samples that yielded fewer than 10,000 sequences were excluded from the analysis, so 42 CVID repertoires were retained. The table was pulled from immuneACCESS by TCRdb, which kept in-frame rearrangements only. Such tables lose some clones; where checked, under half of the loss comes from unresolved V genes, and the rest has no known cause. V and J calls plus clone size are reproduced from that table; the DNA served to infer D and trimming. The table notes approximately 44,000 clones here, none of them singletons. About 10% of the sample is in the top ten clones.

Both CVID patients and healthy controls were predominantly of Caucasian heritage. From each donor, roughly 4.5 to 8.5 ml of heparinized peripheral whole blood was collected. Genomic DNA from adults with common variable immune deficiency (CVID) and from healthy adult controls was used to sequence TCRbeta CDR3 repertoires. A total of some 22 healthy adult volunteers (approximately 12 female and about 10 male; age range about 20 to 70 years, mean age around 31) were included in the control group. Diluted blood was subjected to density centrifugation over Hypaque 1077 or Ficoll-Paque for isolation of peripheral blood mononuclear cells. Genomic DNA was extracted from unsorted mononuclear cells by Qiagen column purification or by a centrifugation-based method. This clone was recorded many times. The antigen it binds to is not known. The CDR3 extends 3 residues past the end of the read, so its final part is completed from the germline J gene.

V lost 4 bases and J lost 4 bases, and the count of bases not matched to a germline gene is 7. Counted from cysteine to phenylalanine, this CDR3 has 15 amino acids. Only the CDR3 bases that were read are kept: 36 of them, in frame from base 1. Sequences LNHDA (CDR1) and SQIVND (CDR2) are obtained from the germline V gene (reference sequence). Sequencing input: peripheral blood mononuclear cells. This TCR was recovered from a person aged 18 to 70 in good health. The rearranged chain carries TRBV19 and TRBJ1-2, with TRBD1 matching 9 junction bases. The CDR3 protein: CASSKRQGDGYGYTF. The DNA read from the CDR3 is TGTGCCAGTAGTAAACGACAGGGGGACGGCTATGGC.